This record covers a single T cell receptor (beta chain). Its cognate antigen is unknown. The record originates from a study of cytomegalovirus exposure and HLA in healthy donors. This CDR3 comprises 18 residues. The germline gives CDR1 SGHTS, CDR2 YDEGEE. The trim removed 2 bases at V and 5 bases at J, leaving 10 bases unmatched. Overall study results and limits: Later on, analysis showed that most CMV-associated TCR beta chains appeared to be HLA-restricted.

The study ran its PCR with 60 Vbeta and 13 Jbeta primers. The method was immunoSEQ multiplex PCR; TCRdb's version includes in-frame clones alone and lacks a portion of them. The sample comprises under 120,000 clones, about 70% of which are singletons, and about 2.6% rests with the top ten. Material: PBMCs. The chain employs TRBV5-8 and TRBJ2-3; 14 nucleotides line up with TRBD2. This TCR was sampled from a man in his fifties in good health and CMV-seropositive. The CDR3 DNA reads as TGTGCCAGCAGCTTTGAGACTAGCGGGGGGGCGGATGGAGATACGCAGTATTTT. This codes for CASSFETSGGADGDTQYF.